Presented here are 6 T cell receptor beta chains from one specimen sequenced in a study of identical twins. One entry per CDR3 protein, called by TCRdb with MiXCR from the 5' RACE reads. Of about 920,000 distinct CDR3 sequences in the sample, approximately 13% were seen once. These data are also associated with another study on yellow fever vaccine responses in identical twins.

Sequenced: PBMCs. These TCRs come from a woman aged 18-29 years in good health.

This clonotype has a handful of counts. This chain uses TRBV24-1 with TRBJ2-2; 9 bases match TRBD1. Unmatched junction bases numbered 7, after V lost 3 bases and J lost 6 bases. CDR3 length equals 16 residues. Germline CDR1 and CDR2: KGHDR and SFDVKD. As DNA, the CDR3 is TGTGCCACCAGTGATCCACGGACAGGGGCGGCCGGGGAGCTGTTTTTT. Amino acid sequence: CATSDPRTGAAGELFF.

The rearrangement uses TRBV4-1 and TRBJ2-2; 10 bases map to TRBD1. The V gene end was trimmed by 6 bases and the J gene end by 3 bases; junction bases not matched to a gene: 4. Germline lookup yields CDR1 MGHRA and CDR2 YSYEKL. CDR3 length: 15 residues. The CDR3 nucleotides are TGCGCCAGCAGACAGGACAGGGGGTACACCGGGGAGCTGTTTTTT. Its protein is CASRQDRGYTGELFF.

The chain is built from TRBV10-3 and TRBJ2-5; TRBD1 aligns across 7 bases. Germline V lookup: CDR1 ENHRY, CDR2 SYGVKD. The ends lost 10 bases at V and 2 bases at J; junction bases unmatched: 7. CDR3 length: 13 amino acids. CDR3 bases: TGTGCCACTCGGACAGGCTTACAAGAGACCCAGTACTTC. It codes for CATRTGLQETQYF.

This clonotype occurred a few times. The rearrangement links TRBV5-1 to TRBJ2-2; maybe TRBD1 (6 bases). Trimming stripped 1 base from V and 6 bases from J, with 13 bases between. Per the germline V gene, CDR1 is SGHRS and CDR2 is YFSETQ. This CDR3 is built from 15 residues. This CDR3 is CASSLTGSGAGELFF. CDR3 nucleotides: TGCGCCAGCAGCTTGACAGGGAGTGGCGCCGGGGAGCTGTTTTTT.

The chain carries TRBV2 and TRBJ2-2, with D maybe TRBD1 (6 bases). Germline V CDR1 and CDR2: SNHLY, FYNNEI. Trimming stripped 7 bases from V and 0 bases from J, with 9 bases between. This CDR3 is 14 amino acids long. In nucleotides, the CDR3 is TGTGCCAGCATCAGGGGAACGAACACCGGGGAGCTGTTTTTT. Protein: CASIRGTNTGELFF.

The chain couples TRBV10-3 to TRBJ2-1, with 10 bases identical to TRBD2. The CDR3 spans 15 residues. The ends lost 2 bases at V and 15 bases at J; junction bases unmatched: 13. CDR1 and CDR2 from the germline V gene are ENHRY and SYGVKD. This CDR3 reads CAISELAGENPSWFF. CDR3 bases: TGTGCCATCAGTGAGCTAGCGGGAGAGAATCCCTCTTGGTTCTTC.